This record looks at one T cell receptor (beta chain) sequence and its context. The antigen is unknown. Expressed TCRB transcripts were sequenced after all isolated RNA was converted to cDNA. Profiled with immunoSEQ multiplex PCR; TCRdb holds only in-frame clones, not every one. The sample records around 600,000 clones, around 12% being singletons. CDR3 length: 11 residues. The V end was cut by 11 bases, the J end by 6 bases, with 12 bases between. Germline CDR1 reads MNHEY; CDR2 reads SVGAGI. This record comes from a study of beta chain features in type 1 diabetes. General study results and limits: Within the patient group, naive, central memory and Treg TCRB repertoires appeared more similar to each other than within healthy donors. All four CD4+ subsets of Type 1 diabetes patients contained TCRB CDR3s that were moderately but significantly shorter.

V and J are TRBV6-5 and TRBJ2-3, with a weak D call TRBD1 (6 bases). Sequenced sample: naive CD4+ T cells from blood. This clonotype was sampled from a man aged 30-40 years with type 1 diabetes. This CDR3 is CAARDRDTQYF. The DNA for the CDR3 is TGTGCCGCGCGTGACAGGGATACGCAGTATTTT.